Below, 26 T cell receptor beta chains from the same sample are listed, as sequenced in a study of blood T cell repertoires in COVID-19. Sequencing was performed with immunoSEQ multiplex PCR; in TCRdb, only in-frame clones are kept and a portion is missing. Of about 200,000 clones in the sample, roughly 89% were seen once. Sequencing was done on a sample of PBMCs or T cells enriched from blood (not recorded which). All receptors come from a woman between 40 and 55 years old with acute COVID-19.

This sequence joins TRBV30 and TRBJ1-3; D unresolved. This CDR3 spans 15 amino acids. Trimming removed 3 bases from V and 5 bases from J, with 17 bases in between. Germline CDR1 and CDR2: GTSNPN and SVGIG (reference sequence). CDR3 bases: TGTGCCTGGAGCCCCGCGGGGTCCAAAAGAAACACCATATATTTT. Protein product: CAWSPAGSKRNTIYF.

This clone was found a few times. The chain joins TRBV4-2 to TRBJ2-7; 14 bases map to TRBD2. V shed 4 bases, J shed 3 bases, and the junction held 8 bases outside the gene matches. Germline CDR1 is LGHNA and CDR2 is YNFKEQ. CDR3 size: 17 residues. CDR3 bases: TGTGCCAGCAGCCGGGGGACTAGCGGGGGACCGAGCTACGAGCAGTACTTC. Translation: CASSRGTSGGPSYEQYF.

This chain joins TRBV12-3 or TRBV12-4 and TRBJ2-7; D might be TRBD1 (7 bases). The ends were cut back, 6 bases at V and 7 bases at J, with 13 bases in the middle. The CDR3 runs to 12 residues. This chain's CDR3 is CASSQGDSEQYF. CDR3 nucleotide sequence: TGTGCCAGCAGCCAGGGGGACTCGGAGCAGTACTTC.

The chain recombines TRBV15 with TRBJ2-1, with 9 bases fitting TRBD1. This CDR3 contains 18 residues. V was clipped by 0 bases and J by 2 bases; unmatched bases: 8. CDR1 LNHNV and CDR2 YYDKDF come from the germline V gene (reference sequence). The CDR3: CATSRDLQGQGTYNEQFF. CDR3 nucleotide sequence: TGTGCCACCAGCAGAGATCTACAGGGACAGGGAACCTACAATGAGCAGTTCTTC.

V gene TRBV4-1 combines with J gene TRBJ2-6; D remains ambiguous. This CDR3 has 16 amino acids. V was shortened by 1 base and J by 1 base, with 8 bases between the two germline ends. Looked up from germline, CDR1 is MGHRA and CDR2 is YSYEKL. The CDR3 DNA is TGCGCCAGCAGCCAAGGGTCCGGGTCTGGGGCCAACGTCCTGACTTTC. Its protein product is CASSQGSGSGANVLTF.

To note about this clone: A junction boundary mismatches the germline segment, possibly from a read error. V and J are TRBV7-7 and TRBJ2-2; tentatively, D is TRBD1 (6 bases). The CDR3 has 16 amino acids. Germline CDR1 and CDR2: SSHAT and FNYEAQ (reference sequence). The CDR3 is CASSPTGSTNTGELFF. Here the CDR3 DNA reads TGTGCTAGCAGCCCAACAGGGAGCACGAACACCGGGGAGCTGTTTTTT.

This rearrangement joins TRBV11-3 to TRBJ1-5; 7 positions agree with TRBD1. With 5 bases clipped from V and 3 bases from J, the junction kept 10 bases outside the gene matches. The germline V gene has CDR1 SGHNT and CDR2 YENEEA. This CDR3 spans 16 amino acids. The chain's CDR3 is CASSDQEGAPNQPQHF. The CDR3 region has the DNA TGTGCCAGCAGCGACCAAGAGGGGGCGCCCAATCAGCCCCAGCATTTT.

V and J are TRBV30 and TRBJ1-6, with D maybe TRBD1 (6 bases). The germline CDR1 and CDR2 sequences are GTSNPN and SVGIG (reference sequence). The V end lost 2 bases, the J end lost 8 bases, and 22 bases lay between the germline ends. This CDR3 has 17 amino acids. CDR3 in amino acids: CAWSLSTGAKIDSPLHF. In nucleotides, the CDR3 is TGTGCCTGGAGTCTATCGACAGGAGCCAAAATAGATTCACCCCTCCACTTT.

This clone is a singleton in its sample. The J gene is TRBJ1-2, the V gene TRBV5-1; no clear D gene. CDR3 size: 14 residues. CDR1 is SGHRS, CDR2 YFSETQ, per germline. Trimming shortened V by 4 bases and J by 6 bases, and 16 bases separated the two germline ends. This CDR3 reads CASSLDDYGHGYTF. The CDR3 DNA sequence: TGCGCCAGCAGCCTTGACGATTATGGGCATGGCTACACCTTC.

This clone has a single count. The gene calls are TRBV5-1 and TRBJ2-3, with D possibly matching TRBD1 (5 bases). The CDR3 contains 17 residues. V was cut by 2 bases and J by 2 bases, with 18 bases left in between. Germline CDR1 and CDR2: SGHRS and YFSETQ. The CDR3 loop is CASSLLGAGIYTDTQYF. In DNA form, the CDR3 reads TGCGCCAGCAGCTTATTAGGGGCAGGGATATACACAGATACGCAGTATTTT.

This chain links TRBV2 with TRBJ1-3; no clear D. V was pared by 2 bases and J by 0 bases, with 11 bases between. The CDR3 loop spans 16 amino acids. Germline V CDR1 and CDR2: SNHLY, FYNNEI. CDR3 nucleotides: TGTGCCAGCAGTGAACGGCGATCGGGCTCTGGAAACACCATATATTTT. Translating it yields CASSERRSGSGNTIYF.

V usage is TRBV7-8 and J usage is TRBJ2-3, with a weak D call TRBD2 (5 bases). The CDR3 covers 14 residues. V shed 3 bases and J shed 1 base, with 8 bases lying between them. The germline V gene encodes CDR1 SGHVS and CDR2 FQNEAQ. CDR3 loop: CASSLAGGTDTQYF. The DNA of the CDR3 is TGTGCCAGCAGCTTGGCGGGCGGCACAGATACGCAGTATTTT.

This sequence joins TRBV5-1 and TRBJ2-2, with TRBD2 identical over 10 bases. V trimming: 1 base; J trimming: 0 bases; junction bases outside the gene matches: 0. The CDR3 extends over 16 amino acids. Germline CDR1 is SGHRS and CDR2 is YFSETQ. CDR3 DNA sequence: TGCGCCAGCAGCTTGACTAGCGGGGCGAACACCGGGGAGCTGTTTTTT. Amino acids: CASSLTSGANTGELFF.

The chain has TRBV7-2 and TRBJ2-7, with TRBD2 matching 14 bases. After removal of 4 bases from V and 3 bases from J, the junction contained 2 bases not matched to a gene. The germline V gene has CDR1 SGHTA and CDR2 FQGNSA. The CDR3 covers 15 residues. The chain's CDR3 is CASSYGTSGSYEQYF. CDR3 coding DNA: TGTGCCAGCAGCTACGGGACTAGCGGGAGCTACGAGCAGTACTTC.

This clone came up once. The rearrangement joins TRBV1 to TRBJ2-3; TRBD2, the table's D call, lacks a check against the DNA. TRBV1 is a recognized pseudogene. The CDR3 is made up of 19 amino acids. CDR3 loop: CTTQPSRASGSLSTDTQYF. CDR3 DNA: TGCACCACCCAGCCAAGTCGGGCTAGCGGGAGCTTAAGCACAGATACGCAGTATTTT.

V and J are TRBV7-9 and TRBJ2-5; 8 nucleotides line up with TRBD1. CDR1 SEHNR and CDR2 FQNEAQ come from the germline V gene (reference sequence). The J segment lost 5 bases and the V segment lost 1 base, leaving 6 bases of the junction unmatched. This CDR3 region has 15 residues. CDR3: CASSLGAGGLETQYF. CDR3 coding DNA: TGTGCCAGCAGCTTAGGGGCAGGGGGCTTGGAGACCCAGTACTTC.

The CDR3 region is CASKGLAGYGYTF. For the CDR3, the DNA is TGTGCCAGCAAAGGATTGGCAGGGTATGGCTACACCTTC. The gene calls are TRBV28 and TRBJ1-2, with D perhaps matching TRBD1 (5 bases). V dropped 7 bases and J dropped 5 bases, with 14 bases sitting between them. Germline-derived CDR1 and CDR2 are MDHEN and SYDVKM. The CDR3 extends over 13 amino acids.

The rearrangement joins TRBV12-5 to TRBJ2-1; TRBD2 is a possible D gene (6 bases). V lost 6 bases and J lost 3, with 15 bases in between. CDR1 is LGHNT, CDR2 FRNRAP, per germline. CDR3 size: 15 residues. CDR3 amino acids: CASGTTGTYYNEQFF. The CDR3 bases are TGTGCTAGTGGCACAACCGGGACTTACTACAATGAGCAGTTCTTC. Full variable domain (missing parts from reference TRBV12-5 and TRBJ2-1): DARVTQTPRHKVTEMGQEVTMRCQPILGHNTVFWYRQTMMQGLELLAYFRNRAPLDDSGMPKDRFSAEMPDATLATLKIQPSEPRDSAVYFCASGTTGTYYNEQFFGPGTRLTVL.

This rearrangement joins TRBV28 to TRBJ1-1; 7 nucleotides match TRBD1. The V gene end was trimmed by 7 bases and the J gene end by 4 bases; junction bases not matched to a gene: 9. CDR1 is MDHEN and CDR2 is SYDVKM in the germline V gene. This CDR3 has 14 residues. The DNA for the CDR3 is TGTGCCAGCACCCCGACAGGGTCGGGCACTGAAGCTTTCTTT. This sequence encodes CASTPTGSGTEAFF.

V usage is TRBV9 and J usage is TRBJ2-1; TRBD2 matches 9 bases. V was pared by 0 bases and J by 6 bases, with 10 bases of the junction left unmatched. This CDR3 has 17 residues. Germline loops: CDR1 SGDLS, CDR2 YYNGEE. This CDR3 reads CASSVEVFSGSSNEQFF. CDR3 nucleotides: TGTGCCAGCAGCGTAGAAGTCTTTAGCGGGAGTAGCAATGAGCAGTTCTTC. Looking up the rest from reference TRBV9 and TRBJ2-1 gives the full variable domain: DSGVTQTPKHLITATGQRVTLRCSPRSGDLSVYWYQQSLDQGLQFLIQYYNGEERAKGNILERFSAQQFPDLHSELNLSSLELGDSALYFCASSVEVFSGSSNEQFFGPGTRLTVL.

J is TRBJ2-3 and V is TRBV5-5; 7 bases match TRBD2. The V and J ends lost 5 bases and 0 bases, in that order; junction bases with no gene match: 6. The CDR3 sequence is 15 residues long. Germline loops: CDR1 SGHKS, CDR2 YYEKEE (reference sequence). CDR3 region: CASRMVAGSTDTQYF. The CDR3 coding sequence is TGTGCCAGCAGGATGGTAGCGGGTAGCACAGATACGCAGTATTTT. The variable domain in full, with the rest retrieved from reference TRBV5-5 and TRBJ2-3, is DAGVTQSPTHLIKTRGQQVTLRCSPISGHKSVSWYQQVLGQGPQFIFQYYEKEERGRGNFPDRFSARQFPNYSSELNVNALLLGDSALYLCASRMVAGSTDTQYFGPGTRLTVL.

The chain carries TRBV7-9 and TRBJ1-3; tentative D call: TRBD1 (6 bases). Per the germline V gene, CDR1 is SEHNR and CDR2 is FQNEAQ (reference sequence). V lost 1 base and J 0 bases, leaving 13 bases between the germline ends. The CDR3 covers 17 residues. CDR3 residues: CASSLGGQRNSGNTIYF. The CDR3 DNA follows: TGTGCCAGCAGCTTAGGCGGACAGCGCAACTCTGGAAACACCATATATTTT. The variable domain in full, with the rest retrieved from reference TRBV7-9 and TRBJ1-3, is DTGVSQNPRHKITKRGQNVTFRCDPISEHNRLYWYRQTLGQGPEFLTYFQNEAQLEKSRLLSDRFSAERPKGSFSTLEIQRTEQGDSAMYLCASSLGGQRNSGNTIYFGEGSWLTVV.

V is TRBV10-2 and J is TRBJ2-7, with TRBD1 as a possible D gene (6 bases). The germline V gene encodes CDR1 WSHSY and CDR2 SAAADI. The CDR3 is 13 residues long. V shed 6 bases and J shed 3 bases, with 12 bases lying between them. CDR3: CASRETGSYEQYF. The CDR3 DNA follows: TGCGCCAGCAGGGAAACAGGGAGCTACGAGCAGTACTTC.

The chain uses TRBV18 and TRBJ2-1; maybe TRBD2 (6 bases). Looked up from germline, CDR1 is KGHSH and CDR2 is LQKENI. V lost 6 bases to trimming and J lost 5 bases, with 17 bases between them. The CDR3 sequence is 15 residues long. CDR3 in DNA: TGTGCCAGCTCGACCGGGGACTCCATCAACAATGAGCAGTTCTTC. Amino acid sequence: CASSTGDSINNEQFF.

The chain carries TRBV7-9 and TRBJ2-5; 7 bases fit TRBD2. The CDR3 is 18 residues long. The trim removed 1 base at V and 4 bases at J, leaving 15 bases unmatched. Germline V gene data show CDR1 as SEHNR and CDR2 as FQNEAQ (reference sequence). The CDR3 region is CASSLGIQRDYSRETQYF. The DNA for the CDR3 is TGTGCCAGCAGCTTAGGAATTCAGCGGGACTATTCACGAGAGACCCAGTACTTC.

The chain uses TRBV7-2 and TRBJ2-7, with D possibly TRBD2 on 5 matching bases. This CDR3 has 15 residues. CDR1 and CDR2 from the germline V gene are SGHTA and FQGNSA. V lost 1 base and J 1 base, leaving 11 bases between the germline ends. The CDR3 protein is CASSLESSRSYEQYF. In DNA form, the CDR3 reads TGTGCCAGCAGCTTAGAGTCTAGCCGATCCTACGAGCAGTACTTC.